These 6 T cell receptor beta chains were all obtained from the same sample, sequenced in a study of blood T cell repertoires in COVID-19. Generated by immunoSEQ multiplex PCR, the TCRdb table keeps only in-frame clones and is missing some. The table records about 170,000 clones, around nine tenths of them present only once. Input material: peripheral blood. These receptors came from a man between 18 and 29 years old with active or convalescent COVID-19.

This clone was recorded only once. The V gene is TRBV27, the J gene TRBJ2-1, with TRBD1 matching over 7 bases. The CDR3 loop spans 14 amino acids. V gave up 2 bases and J gave up 4 bases; unmatched junction bases: 2. Germline V gene data show CDR1 as MNHEY and CDR2 as SMNVEV (reference sequence). CDR3 sequence: CASSLDRDYNEQFF. For the CDR3, the DNA is TGTGCCAGCAGTTTAGACAGGGATTACAATGAGCAGTTCTTC.

CDR3 nucleotide sequence: TGCGCCAGCAGTCATCCGGGACAGGGGATAGATACGCAGTATTTT. The encoded protein is CASSHPGQGIDTQYF. The chain employs TRBV5-1 and TRBJ2-3; 10 bases agree with TRBD1. Germline CDR1 is SGHRS and CDR2 is YFSETQ. The CDR3 runs 15 residues. The ends lost 5 bases at V and 5 bases at J; junction bases unmatched: 8.

The rearrangement uses TRBV10-3 and TRBJ1-4; 9 bases are shared with TRBD1. This CDR3 comprises 14 residues. The germline V gene encodes CDR1 ENHRY and CDR2 SYGVKD. With 3 bases clipped from V and 7 bases from J, the junction kept 3 bases outside the gene matches. CDR3 in amino acids: CAISEDRGGEKLFF. In nucleotides, the CDR3 is TGTGCCATCAGTGAAGACAGGGGGGGTGAAAAACTGTTTTTT.

V usage is TRBV5-1 and J usage is TRBJ2-1; 15 nucleotides agree with TRBD2. CDR1 is SGHRS and CDR2 is YFSETQ in the germline V gene. Losses at the gene ends were 1 base for V and 0 bases for J; bases not matched to a gene: 14. The CDR3 extends over 22 amino acids. The CDR3 coding sequence is TGCGCCAGCAGCTTGCCCTCGGGACTAGCGGGAGGACCTAGTAGCTCCTACAATGAGCAGTTCTTC. Its protein is CASSLPSGLAGGPSSSYNEQFF.

The chain joins TRBV11-1 to TRBJ2-1; D unclear. The germline gives CDR1 SGHAT, CDR2 FQDESV (reference sequence). V was clipped by 5 bases and J by 4 bases, with 18 bases between them. The CDR3 has 16 residues. CDR3 bases: TGTGCCAGCAGCACCCCGTCTGGCGGCGGTTACAATGAGCAGTTCTTC. This codes for CASSTPSGGGYNEQFF.

V gene TRBV23-1 combines with J gene TRBJ1-5; D unresolved. TRBV23-1 is an ORF for which the function is uncertain. The CDR3 totals 16 residues. The V end lost 2 bases, the J end lost 7 bases, and 18 bases lay between the germline ends. CDR3: CASSQGERSPEQPQHF. The CDR3 bases are TGCGCCAGCAGTCAAGGGGAGCGAAGTCCTGAACAGCCCCAGCATTTT.